The 3 T cell receptor beta chains in this list originate from one sample, sequenced in a study of CD8 T cells in ankylosing spondylitis. Study-wide findings and caveats: In ankylosing spondylitis blood, a motif of roughly eight highly homologous TCR beta variants appeared characteristic.

Using its own MiXCR run on the 5' RACE reads, TCRdb lists one record per CDR3 protein. The sample records a few hundred thousand distinct CDR3 sequences, 8% being singletons. No antigen has been assigned to these receptors. The specimen sequenced was blood, either unsorted or a sorted T cell fraction (not recorded which). The origin of the receptors is a male donor with ankylosing spondylitis.

In its sample, this clonotype was seen many times. The V call is TRBV5-1, the J call TRBJ2-3; 13 nucleotides agree with TRBD2. Germline loops: CDR1 SGHRS, CDR2 YFSETQ. There are 17 residues in the CDR3. Trimming cost V 4 bases and J 5 bases; bases outside gene matches: 10. The CDR3 protein is CASSITRTSGSKDTQYF. For the CDR3, the DNA is TGCGCCAGCAGCATCACAAGGACTAGCGGGAGTAAAGATACGCAGTATTTT.

This clonotype was found many times. This chain connects TRBV5-1 to TRBJ2-1; tentative D call: TRBD2 (6 bases). Germline loops: CDR1 SGHRS, CDR2 YFSETQ. With 4 bases removed from V and 4 bases from J, the gap between germline ends came to 12 bases. This CDR3 is 14 amino acids long. The CDR3 DNA sequence: TGCGCCAGCAGCACGGGACTGGCTTACAATGAGCAGTTCTTC. This encodes CASSTGLAYNEQFF.

V is TRBV12-3 or TRBV12-4 and J is TRBJ1-4; 7 bases match TRBD1. This CDR3 spans 14 amino acids. The J segment lost 8 bases and the V segment lost 5 bases, leaving 8 bases of the junction unmatched. The CDR3 reads CASSIDRVYEKLFF. As DNA, the CDR3 is TGTGCCAGCAGTATCGACAGGGTTTACGAAAAACTGTTTTTT.